This T cell receptor beta chain was sequenced for a study of shared clonotypes between healthy human individuals. Germline V gene lookup returns CDR1 MNHEY and CDR2 SVGAGI. J gave up 11 bases and V 0 bases, and 6 bases lay outside the gene matches. The CDR3 is 13 amino acids. Selected positively for CCR7 and CD45RO-negative, naive CD8 cells excluded terminally differentiated effector memory CD45RA+ cells. This clone was seen once. Other DNA sequences from this sample encode an identical CDR3 as well. TCRdb's copy holds only in-frame clones and misses some; the assay was immunoSEQ multiplex PCR. The table shows about 2 million clones, with about 95% occurring only once.

The source of this sequence is a man aged 18 to 29 in good health. V is TRBV6-5 and J is TRBJ1-1, with TRBD1 identical over 7 bases. Material for sequencing was naive CD8+ T cells sorted from blood. CDR3: CASSYSGGTEAFF. The CDR3 nucleotides read TGTGCCAGCAGTTACTCAGGGGGGACAGAGGCTTTCTTT.